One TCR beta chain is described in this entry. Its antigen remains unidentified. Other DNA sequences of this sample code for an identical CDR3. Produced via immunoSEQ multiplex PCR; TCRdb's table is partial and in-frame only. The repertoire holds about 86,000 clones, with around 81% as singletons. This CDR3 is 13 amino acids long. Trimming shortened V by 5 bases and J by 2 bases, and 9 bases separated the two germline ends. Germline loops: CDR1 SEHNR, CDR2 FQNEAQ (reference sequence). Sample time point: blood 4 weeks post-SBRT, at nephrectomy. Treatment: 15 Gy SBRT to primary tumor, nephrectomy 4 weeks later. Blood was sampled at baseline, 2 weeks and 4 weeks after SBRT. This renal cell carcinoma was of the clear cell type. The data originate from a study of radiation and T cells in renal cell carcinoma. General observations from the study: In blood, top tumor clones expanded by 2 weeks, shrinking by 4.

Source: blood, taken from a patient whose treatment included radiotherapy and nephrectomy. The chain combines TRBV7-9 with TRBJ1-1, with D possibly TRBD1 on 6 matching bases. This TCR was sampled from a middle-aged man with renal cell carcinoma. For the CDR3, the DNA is TGTGCCAGCAGCCTACAGGGAAACACTGAAGCTTTCTTT. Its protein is CASSLQGNTEAFF.